The next 24 T cell receptor beta chains were all read from a single sample in a study of blood T cell repertoires in COVID-19. Profiled with immunoSEQ multiplex PCR; TCRdb holds only in-frame clones, not every one. The sample records around 400,000 clones, approximately 90% being singletons. Sequencing input: PBMCs or T cells enriched from blood (not recorded which). The source is a woman in her 40s who had been exposed to COVID-19.

The rearrangement uses TRBV7-2 and TRBJ2-4; D possibly corresponds to TRBD1 (5 bases). V shed 5 bases and J shed 7 bases, with 15 bases lying between them. The germline CDR1 and CDR2 sequences are SGHTA and FQGNSA. This CDR3 has 14 amino acids. The CDR3 loop reads CASSPIGVLNIQYF. DNA for the CDR3: TGTGCCAGCAGCCCCATAGGGGTTCTTAACATTCAGTACTTC.

This rearrangement joins TRBV29-1 to TRBJ1-1, with D perhaps TRBD1 (5 bases). With 0 bases removed from V and 11 bases from J, the gap between germline ends came to 10 bases. Germline V CDR1 and CDR2: SQVTM, ANQGSEA. The CDR3 is 11 amino acids. The CDR3 here is CSVEDRDSAFF. In nucleotides, the CDR3 is TGCAGCGTTGAAGACAGGGACTCGGCTTTCTTT.

The rearrangement joins TRBV19 to TRBJ1-2; tentative D call: TRBD1 (5 bases). There are 11 residues in the CDR3. CDR1 and CDR2 from the germline V gene are LNHDA and SQIVND (reference sequence). Trimming left V 5 bases short and J 7 bases short, with 8 bases between. The chain's CDR3 is CASSARVGYTF. CDR3 DNA: TGTGCCAGTAGTGCCAGGGTTGGCTACACCTTC. The whole variable domain, filled in from reference TRBV19 and TRBJ1-2, reads DGGITQSPKYLFRKEGQNVTLSCEQNLNHDAMYWYRQDPGQGLRLIYYSQIVNDFQKGDIAEGYSVSREKKESFPLTVTSAQKNPTAFYLCASSARVGYTFGSGTRLTVV.

The chain combines TRBV30 with TRBJ1-1; D perhaps matches TRBD1 (5 bases). Germline values: CDR1 GTSNPN, CDR2 SVGIG (reference sequence). This CDR3 is 14 amino acids long. V lost 1 base and J 4 bases, leaving 13 bases between the germline ends. CDR3 nucleotide sequence: TGTGCCTGGAGTGGTGTGGCGGGGCTCACTGAAGCTTTCTTT. It encodes CAWSGVAGLTEAFF.

The chain joins TRBV29-1 to TRBJ1-1; the D gene is possibly TRBD1 (6 bases). Germline-derived CDR1 and CDR2 are SQVTM and ANQGSEA. The V end was cut by 7 bases, the J end by 8 bases, with 11 bases between. The CDR3 runs to 10 residues. CDR3 bases: TGCAGCGGTGGGGGCCCGGAAGCTTTCTTT. This sequence encodes CSGGGPEAFF.

With regard to this clone: At one end, the junction sequence differs from germline, possibly due to a read error. The J gene is TRBJ1-2, the V gene TRBV29-1, with D perhaps matching TRBD1 (5 bases). Germline V lookup: CDR1 SQVTM, CDR2 ANQGSEA. The CDR3 spans 11 residues. The CDR3 spells CSGEGQGAYTF. The CDR3 DNA reads TGCAGCGGTGAAGGGCAGGGCGCGTACACCTTC.

This sequence joins TRBV24-1 and TRBJ1-1; D uncertain. Trimming took off 5 bases at V and 10 bases at J, with 16 bases between the two ends. This CDR3 is 13 amino acids long. Per germline, CDR1 KGHDR and CDR2 SFDVKD. The CDR3 is CATSAQTPRIAFF. For the CDR3, the DNA is TGTGCCACCAGTGCCCAGACCCCCAGGATAGCTTTCTTT.

The rearrangement uses TRBV19 and TRBJ1-1, with D perhaps matching TRBD1 (5 bases). The CDR3 length is 12 residues. The V gene lost 3 bases and the J gene lost 7 bases, with 9 bases spanning the gap. Germline CDR1 is LNHDA and CDR2 is SQIVND (reference sequence). The CDR3 here is CASSIPGYEAFF. CDR3 nucleotide sequence: TGTGCCAGTAGTATTCCAGGGTATGAAGCTTTCTTT.

V usage is TRBV2 and J usage is TRBJ2-6, with a weak D call TRBD1 (6 bases). V was shortened by 5 bases and J by 1 base, with 15 bases between the two germline ends. The CDR3 is 17 amino acids. Germline CDR1 SNHLY, CDR2 FYNNEI. CDR3 in amino acids: CASSRGQFTSGANVLTF. CDR3 nucleotide sequence: TGTGCCAGCAGTAGAGGACAGTTTACTTCTGGGGCCAACGTCCTGACTTTC.

This chain joins TRBV10-3 and TRBJ1-1, with D tentatively TRBD1 (5 bases). Germline-derived CDR1 and CDR2 are ENHRY and SYGVKD. This CDR3 has 13 residues. V was clipped by 10 bases and J by 10 bases, with 22 bases between them. The CDR3 DNA reads as TGTGCCACCGCGCGTGTGGGGGGGAGGGGAGCTTTCTTT. Residues: CATARVGGRGAFF.

To note about this clone: This may arise from a read error, as a much more abundant clone is one base away. Other DNA variants within this sample encode the same CDR3. This chain connects TRBV27 to TRBJ1-2; D gene unclear. V gave up 2 bases and J gave up 2 bases, with 6 bases separating them. The CDR3 is 13 residues long. CDR1 MNHEY and CDR2 SMNVEV come from the germline V gene (reference sequence). Written as DNA, the CDR3 is TGTGCCAGCAGTTTAAGGGAGAACTATGGCTACACCTTC. Translated, it gives CASSLRENYGYTF.

This clone has just one count. The V call is TRBV12-3 or TRBV12-4, the J call TRBJ1-1; tentatively, D is TRBD1 (6 bases). The germline V and J ends were trimmed by 6 bases and 5 bases, with 10 bases remaining between them. The CDR3 is 12 amino acids. Written as DNA, the CDR3 is TGTGCCAGCAGGTCGACAGGTACTGAAGCTTTCTTT. This sequence encodes CASRSTGTEAFF.

The chain links TRBV5-1 to TRBJ2-3, with 8 bases fitting TRBD2. The germline gives CDR1 SGHRS, CDR2 YFSETQ. The J segment lost 0 bases and the V segment lost 3 bases, leaving 9 bases of the junction unmatched. The CDR3 covers 17 residues. In DNA, the CDR3 is TGCGCCAGCAGCTGGGGGCTAGCGGGTGACAGCACAGATACGCAGTATTTT. Translated, it gives CASSWGLAGDSTDTQYF.

This chain joins TRBV2 and TRBJ1-2; D might be TRBD1 (5 bases). The CDR3 runs to 16 residues. V gave up 2 bases and J gave up 6 bases, with 19 bases separating them. Germline CDR1 and CDR2: SNHLY and FYNNEI. Here the CDR3 reads CASSEQGSVVSNGYTF. DNA of the CDR3: TGTGCCAGCAGTGAACAGGGTTCCGTAGTAAGCAATGGCTACACCTTC.

This chain joins TRBV6-5 and TRBJ1-1; D uncertain. CDR1 is MNHEY, CDR2 SVGAGI, per germline. This CDR3 region has 14 residues. The V gene lost 7 bases and the J gene lost 7 bases, with 19 bases spanning the gap. CDR3 DNA: TGTGCCAGCATAGGGCCGTGGGGAGGGAGTGAAGCTTTCTTT. It yields the protein CASIGPWGGSEAFF.

This chain joins TRBV13 and TRBJ2-7; D unresolved. Trimming shortened V by 3 bases and J by 7 bases, and 7 bases separated the two germline ends. CDR3 length equals 11 residues. Germline loops: CDR1 PRHDT, CDR2 FYEKMQ (reference sequence). CDR3 in DNA: TGTGCCAGCAGCTTGGCCGGGGAGCAGTACTTC. Translation: CASSLAGEQYF.

The chain uses TRBV7-9 and TRBJ2-5, with D hard to call. Trimming removed 5 bases at V and 2 bases at J, with 3 bases between. The CDR3 extends over 11 amino acids. The germline V gene has CDR1 SEHNR and CDR2 FQNEAQ (reference sequence). For the CDR3, the DNA is TGTGCCAGCAGCCGTCAAGAGACCCAGTACTTC. Residues: CASSRQETQYF. The full variable domain, in which reference TRBV7-9 and TRBJ2-5 provide the parts outside the CDR3, is DTGVSQNPRHKITKRGQNVTFRCDPISEHNRLYWYRQTLGQGPEFLTYFQNEAQLEKSRLLSDRFSAERPKGSFSTLEIQRTEQGDSAMYLCASSRQETQYFGPGTRLLVL.

This clone has more than one count but fewer than ten. The sample contains more than one DNA sequence encoding this CDR3. The chain has TRBV7-9 and TRBJ2-7, with 9 bases lining up with TRBD2. The CDR3 is 16 amino acids. Germline lookup yields CDR1 SEHNR and CDR2 FQNEAQ (reference sequence). The junction had 9 bases not matched to a gene; V was cut back by 3 bases and J by 3 bases. CDR3 sequence reads: CASSFFGAGGYYEQYF. The CDR3 DNA sequence: TGTGCCAGCAGCTTCTTCGGAGCGGGAGGATACTACGAGCAGTACTTC.

For the CDR3, the DNA is TGTGCCAGTAGTAGTGGAGTCTTTCCTCCTAGCGGGAGGGCAGCAGATACGCAGTATTTT. As protein: CASSSGVFPPSGRAADTQYF. V gene TRBV19 combines with J gene TRBJ2-3, with 12 bases aligning to TRBD2. The CDR3 is 20 residues long. Unmatched junction bases numbered 18, after V lost 4 bases and J lost 4 bases. Germline V CDR1 and CDR2: LNHDA, SQIVND (reference sequence).

The chain is built from TRBV18 and TRBJ1-2, with D possibly matching TRBD1 (6 bases). Germline values: CDR1 KGHSH, CDR2 LQKENI. The CDR3 is 15 amino acids. The germline V and J ends were trimmed by 2 bases and 4 bases, with 14 bases remaining between them. CDR3 DNA sequence: TGTGCCAGCTCACCAGACCCGGACAGCCGCTATGGCTACACCTTC. Translated, it gives CASSPDPDSRYGYTF.

The rearrangement uses TRBV2 and TRBJ2-3; no reliable D call. Looked up from germline, CDR1 is SNHLY and CDR2 is FYNNEI. The CDR3 is made up of 14 amino acids. Trimming pared 7 bases from V and 2 bases from J, leaving 13 bases between. CDR3 in amino acids: CASIKAPFTDTQYF. CDR3 in DNA: TGTGCCAGCATAAAAGCGCCTTTCACAGATACGCAGTATTTT.

The chain combines TRBV2 with TRBJ2-1; D is ambiguous. CDR1 is SNHLY and CDR2 is FYNNEI in the germline V gene. The CDR3 spans 14 residues. Trimming took off 5 bases at V and 6 bases at J, with 14 bases between the two ends. The CDR3, as DNA: TGTGCCAGCAGTTACTCTTTTCTCCTCAATGAGCAGTTCTTC. Protein product: CASSYSFLLNEQFF.

This clone appeared a single time. The CDR3 loop is CASSLGQGGDYGYTF. The CDR3 DNA follows: TGTGCCAGCTCACTCGGACAGGGTGGAGACTATGGCTACACCTTC. The chain joins TRBV18 to TRBJ1-2; 8 nucleotides match TRBD1. This CDR3 spans 15 amino acids. V was pared by 4 bases and J by 3 bases, with 7 bases of the junction left unmatched. The germline CDR1 and CDR2 sequences are KGHSH and LQKENI. The entire variable domain, with the rest obtained from reference TRBV18 and TRBJ1-2, is as follows: NAGVMQNPRHLVRRRGQEARLRCSPMKGHSHVYWYRQLPEEGLKFMVYLQKENIIDESGMPKERFSAEFPKEGPSILRIQQVVRGDSAAYFCASSLGQGGDYGYTFGSGTRLTVV.

In DNA, the CDR3 is TGTGCCAGCTCACAGGGACAGGGTCAAGATCCTAAAAAACTGTTTTTT. Its translation is CASSQGQGQDPKKLFF. The gene calls are TRBV18 and TRBJ1-4; 9 nucleotides line up with TRBD1. This CDR3 region has 16 residues. Germline V gene data show CDR1 as KGHSH and CDR2 as LQKENI. With 4 bases clipped from V and 9 bases from J, the junction kept 12 bases outside the gene matches.